This TCR beta chain appears in the sequencing data of a study of T cell responses to AZD1222 COVID-19 vaccine. The repertoire was sequenced with immunoSEQ multiplex PCR; TCRdb's copy has only in-frame clones and lacks some. Of 50,000 to 75,000 clones in the sample, 75% to 90% were seen once. The starting material was peripheral blood, obtained 28 days after the second AZD1222 dose. The TCR originated in an adult who received the AZD1222 COVID-19 vaccine.

This CDR3 is CASNLGGQIASDGYTF. The CDR3 DNA reads as TGTGCCAGCAACCTCGGGGGACAGATCGCCTCCGATGGCTACACCTTC. The chain employs TRBV5-6 and TRBJ1-2; 7 bases are a match to TRBD1. The CDR3 has 16 amino acids. The V gene's germline CDR1 is SGHDT and CDR2 YYEEEE. With 6 bases clipped from V and 6 bases from J, the junction kept 17 bases outside the gene matches.